The clone carrying this T cell receptor beta chain was seen only once. Unique molecular identifiers were incorporated when the TCRbeta library was constructed. TCRdb re-derived calls from the PCR reads in MiXCR, one entry per CDR3 protein. Found here are 400,000 to 500,000 distinct CDR3 sequences, roughly a tenth of them singletons; the top ten hold 4.5% to 6%. The source of the sample is a study of T-cell reconstitution after alpha-beta-depleted transplantation in children. The CDR3 covers 12 residues. V shed 5 bases and J shed 4 bases, with 9 bases lying between them. Germline CDR1 and CDR2: SGHRS and YFSETQ.

The rearrangement uses TRBV5-1 and TRBJ2-5; possible D gene TRBD1, 5 bases. This clonotype was obtained from a human donor who donated a stem cell graft to a child with acute myeloid leukemia. The sequencing here drew on PBMCs from the stem cell graft donor, taken from the stem cell graft. The CDR3 DNA sequence: TGCGCCAGCAGGTCAGGGTCAGAGACCCAGTACTTC. Its translation is CASRSGSETQYF.